This T cell receptor beta chain is drawn from a study of blood T cell repertoires in COVID-19. About the research overall: Acute-phase and convalescent COVID-19 samples originated in the United States, Italy and Spain. PBMCs, B-cell-depleted T cells, or T cells were the source of the cDNA or gDNA that made up the material.

Libraries were prepared by immunoSEQ multiplex PCR; TCRdb keeps only in-frame clonotypes and omits some of them. The table has 25,000 to 35,000 clones, approximately 92% seen once. Sequencing was carried out using peripheral blood. The clonotype originates from an elderly man with acute or convalescent COVID-19.

DNA for the CDR3: TGTGCCAGCAGCTCCGGGACAGGAGGGGGGCCCTCTGGGGCCAACGTCCTGACTTTC. Its translation: CASSSGTGGGPSGANVLTF. The V and J genes are TRBV7-9 and TRBJ2-6, with 8 bases fitting TRBD1. This CDR3 contains 19 residues. Germline values: CDR1 SEHNR, CDR2 FQNEAQ (reference sequence). The J segment lost 0 bases and the V segment lost 4 bases, leaving 11 bases of the junction unmatched.